This TCR beta chain emerged from a study of blood T cell repertoires in COVID-19. Study processing details: How many nucleated cells were present was estimated from reference gene primer amplification. Measured with immunoSEQ multiplex PCR; TCRdb has only the in-frame clones, and not every one. V and J calls and clone size are given by that table; D and trimming were obtained from the DNA. The sample contains about 26,000 clones, 92% of which appear only once. This clonotype was sampled from a human donor in a cohort sampled during active COVID-19. The sequenced sample was peripheral blood.

The CDR3 reads CASSQGGGQGAGNIYNSPLHF. The CDR3 DNA follows: TGTGCCAGCAGCCAAGGAGGGGGCCAGGGGGCGGGTAATATCTATAATTCACCCCTCCACTTT. The chain joins TRBV14 to TRBJ1-6; TRBD1 matches at 8 bases. The ends lost 1 base at V and 3 bases at J; junction bases unmatched: 17. This CDR3 has 21 residues. CDR1 and CDR2 from the germline V gene are SGHDN and FVKESK. The full variable domain, in which reference TRBV14 and TRBJ1-6 provide the parts outside the CDR3, is EAGVTQFPSHSVIEKGQTVTLRCDPISGHDNLYWYRRVMGKEIKFLLHFVKESKQDESGMPNNRFLAERTGGTYSTLKVQPAELEDSGVYFCASSQGGGQGAGNIYNSPLHFGNGTRLTVT.